This T cell receptor (beta chain) stems from a study of CD4 and CD8 cells across lung adenocarcinoma regions. Localized lung adenocarcinoma, a non-small cell lung cancer, affected the donors. TCRdb fed the PCR reads into MiXCR, producing one record per CDR3 protein. The sample contains 7,500 to 10,000 distinct CDR3 sequences, approximately 49% of which appear only once. The germline gives CDR1 MNHEY, CDR2 SMNVEV (reference sequence). There are 13 residues in the CDR3. This clonotype was recorded at least ten times. Material for sequencing was CD4+ T cells from the margin of a lung tumor. This rearrangement joins TRBV27 to TRBJ2-5; no clear D gene. The last part of the DNA fits TRBJ2-7 better; the J call may be wrong. The clonotype comes from a male donor with lung adenocarcinoma. The CD4 and CD8 labels of this study may be unreliable. The CDR3 bases are TGTGCCAGCTGGACGGGCAGCAGCTACGAGCAGTACTTC. Protein: CASWTGSSYEQYF.